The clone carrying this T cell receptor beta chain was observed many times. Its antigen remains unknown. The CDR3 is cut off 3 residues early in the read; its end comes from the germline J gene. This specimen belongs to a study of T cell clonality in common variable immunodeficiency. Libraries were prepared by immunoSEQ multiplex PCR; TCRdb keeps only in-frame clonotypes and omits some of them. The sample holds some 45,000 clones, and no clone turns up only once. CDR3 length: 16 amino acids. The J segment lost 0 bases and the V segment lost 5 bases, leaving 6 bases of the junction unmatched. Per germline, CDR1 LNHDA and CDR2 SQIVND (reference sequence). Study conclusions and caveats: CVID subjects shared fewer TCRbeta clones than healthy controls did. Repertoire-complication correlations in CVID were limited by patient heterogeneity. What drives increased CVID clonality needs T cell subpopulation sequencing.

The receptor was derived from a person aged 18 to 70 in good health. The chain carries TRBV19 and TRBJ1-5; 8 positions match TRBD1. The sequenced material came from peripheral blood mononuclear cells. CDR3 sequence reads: CASSPRQGNSNQPQHF. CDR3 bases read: TGTGCCAGTAGTCCAAGACAGGGGAATAGCAATCAGCCC. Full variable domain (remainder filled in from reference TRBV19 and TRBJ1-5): DGGITQSPKYLFRKEGQNVTLSCEQNLNHDAMYWYRQDPGQGLRLIYYSQIVNDFQKGDIAEGYSVSREKKESFPLTVTSAQKNPTAFYLCASSPRQGNSNQPQHFGDGTRLSIL.